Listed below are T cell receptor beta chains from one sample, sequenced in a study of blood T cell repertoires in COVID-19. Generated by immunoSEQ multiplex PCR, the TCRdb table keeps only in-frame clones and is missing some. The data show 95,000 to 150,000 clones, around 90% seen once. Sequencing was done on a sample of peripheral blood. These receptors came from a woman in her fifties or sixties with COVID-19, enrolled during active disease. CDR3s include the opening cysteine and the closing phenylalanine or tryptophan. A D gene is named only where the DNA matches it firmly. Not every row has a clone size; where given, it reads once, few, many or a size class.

cdr3_aa: CASSDDSFYEQYF
cdr3_nt: TGTGCCAGCAGTGACGACAGCTTCTACGAGCAGTACTTC
cdr3_length: 13
d_call: NA
v_call: TRBV27
clone_size: once
j_call: TRBJ2-7

cdr3_aa: CASSAGGDNEQYF
cdr3_nt: TGTGCCAGCTCAGCGGGGGGTGACAACGAGCAGTACTTC
cdr3_length: 13
d_call: TRBD2
v_call: TRBV18
clone_size: NA
j_call: TRBJ2-7

cdr3_aa: CASSLSLDNEQFF
cdr3_nt: TGCGCCAGCAGCTTGTCCCTTGACAATGAGCAGTTCTTC
cdr3_length: 13
d_call: NA
v_call: TRBV5-1
clone_size: NA
j_call: TRBJ2-1

cdr3_aa: CASSSRGGNQPQHF
cdr3_nt: TGTGCCAGCAGCTCCCGGGGGGGGAATCAGCCCCAGCATTTT
cdr3_length: 14
d_call: NA
v_call: TRBV3-1/TRBV3-2
clone_size: NA
j_call: TRBJ1-5

cdr3_aa: CASSDRSWTSGVYEQYF
cdr3_nt: TGTGCCAGCAGTGACAGGTCATGGACTAGCGGGGTCTACGAGCAGTACTTC
cdr3_length: 17
d_call: TRBD2
v_call: TRBV6-4
clone_size: NA
j_call: TRBJ2-7

cdr3_aa: CATQQGVGTEAFF
cdr3_nt: TGTGCCACCCAACAGGGGGTTGGCACTGAAGCTTTCTTT
cdr3_length: 13
d_call: TRBD1
v_call: TRBV19
clone_size: NA
j_call: TRBJ1-1

cdr3_aa: CASSPPLRSNEQFF
cdr3_nt: TGTGCCAGCTCACCACCCCTCAGGTCCAATGAGCAGTTCTTC
cdr3_length: 14
d_call: NA
v_call: TRBV18
clone_size: NA
j_call: TRBJ2-1

cdr3_aa: CASRRTGTKGYTF
cdr3_nt: TGTGCCAGCAGACGGACAGGGACGAAGGGCTACACCTTC
cdr3_length: 13
d_call: TRBD1
v_call: TRBV12-3/TRBV12-4
clone_size: NA
j_call: TRBJ1-2

cdr3_aa: CASSPNDLNTEAFF
cdr3_nt: TGTGCCAGCAGTCCAAACGACTTGAACACTGAAGCTTTCTTT
cdr3_length: 14
d_call: NA
v_call: TRBV2
clone_size: NA
j_call: TRBJ1-1

cdr3_aa: CASSGLGAYYGYTF
cdr3_nt: TGTGCCAGCAGCGGTCTGGGGGCTTACTATGGCTACACCTTC
cdr3_length: 14
d_call: NA
v_call: TRBV9
clone_size: NA
j_call: TRBJ1-2

cdr3_aa: CASKSGQGAGELFF
cdr3_nt: TGCGCCAGCAAATCAGGACAGGGGGCCGGGGAGCTGTTTTTT
cdr3_length: 14
d_call: TRBD1
v_call: TRBV5-1
clone_size: NA
j_call: TRBJ2-2

cdr3_aa: CASSIKARVEAFF
cdr3_nt: TGTGCCAGTAGTATTAAGGCCCGGGTTGAAGCTTTCTTT
cdr3_length: 13
d_call: NA
v_call: TRBV19
clone_size: once
j_call: TRBJ1-1

cdr3_aa: CASTPSGLNYGYTF
cdr3_nt: TGCGCCAGCACTCCTTCAGGGTTAAACTATGGCTACACCTTC
cdr3_length: 14
d_call: NA
v_call: TRBV5-1
clone_size: NA
j_call: TRBJ1-2

cdr3_aa: CASSFAGDGETQYF
cdr3_nt: TGTGCCAGCAGCTTTGCAGGGGACGGAGAGACCCAGTACTTC
cdr3_length: 14
d_call: NA
v_call: TRBV5-4
clone_size: NA
j_call: TRBJ2-5

cdr3_aa: CASSRAGQGGEKLFF
cdr3_nt: TGCGCCAGCAGCAGGGCAGGACAGGGAGGTGAAAAACTGTTTTTT
cdr3_length: 15
d_call: TRBD1
v_call: TRBV4-3
clone_size: NA
j_call: TRBJ1-4

cdr3_aa: CASGMDRNYGYTF
cdr3_nt: TGTGCTAGTGGTATGGACAGGAACTATGGCTACACCTTC
cdr3_length: 13
d_call: TRBD1
v_call: TRBV12-5
clone_size: NA
j_call: TRBJ1-2

cdr3_aa: CASSLGGVNQPQHF
cdr3_nt: TGTGCCAGCAGCTTGGGGGGGGTTAATCAGCCCCAGCATTTT
cdr3_length: 14
d_call: NA
v_call: TRBV7-9
clone_size: NA
j_call: TRBJ1-5

cdr3_aa: CASSGIPGQGFYEQYF
cdr3_nt: TGTGCCAGCAGCGGGATTCCGGGACAGGGGTTCTACGAGCAGTACTTC
cdr3_length: 16
d_call: TRBD1
v_call: TRBV9
clone_size: NA
j_call: TRBJ2-7

cdr3_aa: CASSRRGSYGYTF
cdr3_nt: TGTGCCAGTAGTAGGAGAGGAAGCTATGGCTACACCTTC
cdr3_length: 13
d_call: NA
v_call: TRBV19
clone_size: NA
j_call: TRBJ1-2

cdr3_aa: CASRGLRQGTNSGANVLTF
cdr3_nt: TGTGCCAGCAGGGGACTTCGACAGGGAACAAACTCTGGGGCCAACGTCCTGACTTTC
cdr3_length: 19
d_call: NA
v_call: TRBV2
clone_size: NA
j_call: TRBJ2-6

cdr3_aa: CSVEERRGQLDGYTF
cdr3_nt: TGCAGCGTTGAAGAGAGGAGGGGGCAGCTTGATGGCTACACCTTC
cdr3_length: 15
d_call: TRBD1
v_call: TRBV29-1
clone_size: NA
j_call: TRBJ1-2

cdr3_aa: CASSKSGDPYEQYF
cdr3_nt: TGTGCCAGCAGCAAATCCGGAGACCCCTACGAGCAGTACTTC
cdr3_length: 14
d_call: NA
v_call: TRBV3-1/TRBV3-2
clone_size: NA
j_call: TRBJ2-7

cdr3_aa: CASSIGQINYGYTF
cdr3_nt: TGTGCCAGTAGTATCGGACAGATCAACTATGGCTACACCTTC
cdr3_length: 14
d_call: NA
v_call: TRBV19
clone_size: NA
j_call: TRBJ1-2

cdr3_aa: CASSPGGAGQPQHF
cdr3_nt: TGTGCCAGCTCACCGGGGGGGGCAGGGCAGCCCCAGCATTTT
cdr3_length: 14
d_call: NA
v_call: TRBV18
clone_size: NA
j_call: TRBJ1-5

cdr3_aa: CASSSSTVSGGAYNEQFF
cdr3_nt: TGTGCCAGCAGTTCCTCCACGGTTAGCGGGGGTGCCTACAATGAGCAGTTCTTC
cdr3_length: 18
d_call: TRBD2
v_call: TRBV6-2/TRBV6-3
clone_size: NA
j_call: TRBJ2-1

cdr3_aa: CSVEPSRAQETQYF
cdr3_nt: TGCAGCGTGGAGCCCTCGCGGGCCCAGGAGACCCAGTACTTC
cdr3_length: 14
d_call: NA
v_call: TRBV29-1
clone_size: NA
j_call: TRBJ2-5

cdr3_aa: CASSSGQGRTGSPLHF
cdr3_nt: TGTGCCAGCAGCTCGGGACAGGGGCGCACCGGTTCACCCCTCCACTTT
cdr3_length: 16
d_call: TRBD1
v_call: TRBV7-2
clone_size: NA
j_call: TRBJ1-6

cdr3_aa: CASSLVAGGHNEQFF
cdr3_nt: TGTGCCAGCAGCTTAGTAGCGGGGGGGCACAATGAGCAGTTCTTC
cdr3_length: 15
d_call: TRBD2
v_call: TRBV7-2
clone_size: NA
j_call: TRBJ2-1

cdr3_aa: CASTREGSEQYF
cdr3_nt: TGTGCCAGCACCAGGGAGGGGAGCGAGCAGTACTTC
cdr3_length: 12
d_call: TRBD2
v_call: TRBV6-6
clone_size: NA
j_call: TRBJ2-7

cdr3_aa: CASRLGQGALSPLHF
cdr3_nt: TGCGCCAGTAGACTGGGGCAGGGGGCCCTTTCACCCCTCCACTTT
cdr3_length: 15
d_call: TRBD1
v_call: TRBV5-1
clone_size: NA
j_call: TRBJ1-6

cdr3_aa: CASSLVWGGYEEKLFF
cdr3_nt: TGTGCCAGCAGTTTAGTGTGGGGGGGGTATGAGGAAAAACTGTTTTTT
cdr3_length: 16
d_call: NA
v_call: TRBV27
clone_size: NA
j_call: TRBJ1-4

cdr3_aa: CASSDRGQTGYTF
cdr3_nt: TGTGCCAGCAGTGACAGGGGGCAAACGGGCTACACCTTC
cdr3_length: 13
d_call: TRBD1
v_call: TRBV6-4
clone_size: NA
j_call: TRBJ1-2

cdr3_aa: CAWSRGQGSVEKLFF
cdr3_nt: TGTGCCTGGAGTAGGGGACAGGGGAGCGTTGAAAAACTGTTTTTT
cdr3_length: 15
d_call: TRBD1
v_call: TRBV30
clone_size: NA
j_call: TRBJ1-4

cdr3_aa: CASSSRDGGLAGGLYEQYF
cdr3_nt: TGTGCCAGCAGTTCCCGGGACGGAGGACTAGCGGGGGGCCTCTACGAGCAGTACTTC
cdr3_length: 19
d_call: TRBD2
v_call: TRBV7-9
clone_size: NA
j_call: TRBJ2-7

cdr3_aa: CASSFQQGRTNEKLFF
cdr3_nt: TGTGCCAGCAGCTTTCAACAGGGACGAACTAATGAAAAACTGTTTTTT
cdr3_length: 16
d_call: NA
v_call: TRBV5-6
clone_size: NA
j_call: TRBJ1-4

cdr3_aa: CATGTANQPQHF
cdr3_nt: TGTGCCACTGGGACAGCGAATCAGCCCCAGCATTTT
cdr3_length: 12
d_call: TRBD1
v_call: TRBV6-5
clone_size: NA
j_call: TRBJ1-5

cdr3_aa: CAISGTGGTYEQYF
cdr3_nt: TGTGCCATCAGTGGCACAGGGGGGACCTACGAGCAGTACTTC
cdr3_length: 14
d_call: TRBD1
v_call: TRBV10-3
clone_size: NA
j_call: TRBJ2-7

cdr3_aa: CASSPFGGGAGKNIQYF
cdr3_nt: TGTGCCAGCTCACCATTCGGCGGGGGGGCCGGAAAAAACATTCAGTACTTC
cdr3_length: 17
d_call: TRBD2
v_call: TRBV18
clone_size: NA
j_call: TRBJ2-4

cdr3_aa: CASSRIRDSGRNYGYTF
cdr3_nt: TGTGCCAGCAGTCGGATCCGGGACAGCGGTCGTAACTATGGCTACACCTTC
cdr3_length: 17
d_call: TRBD1
v_call: TRBV11-2
clone_size: NA
j_call: TRBJ1-2

cdr3_aa: CASSQVGGSGGTEAFF
cdr3_nt: TGCGCCAGCAGCCAAGTAGGAGGGAGCGGTGGCACTGAAGCTTTCTTT
cdr3_length: 16
d_call: NA
v_call: TRBV4-3
clone_size: NA
j_call: TRBJ1-1

cdr3_aa: CASATYEQYF
cdr3_nt: TGCGCCAGCGCCACTTACGAGCAGTACTTC
cdr3_length: 10
d_call: NA
v_call: TRBV10-2
clone_size: NA
j_call: TRBJ2-7

cdr3_aa: CASSPRPSPGEQYF
cdr3_nt: TGTGCCAGCAGCCCCCGCCCCTCCCCCGGCGAGCAGTACTTC
cdr3_length: 14
d_call: NA
v_call: TRBV11-1
clone_size: NA
j_call: TRBJ2-7